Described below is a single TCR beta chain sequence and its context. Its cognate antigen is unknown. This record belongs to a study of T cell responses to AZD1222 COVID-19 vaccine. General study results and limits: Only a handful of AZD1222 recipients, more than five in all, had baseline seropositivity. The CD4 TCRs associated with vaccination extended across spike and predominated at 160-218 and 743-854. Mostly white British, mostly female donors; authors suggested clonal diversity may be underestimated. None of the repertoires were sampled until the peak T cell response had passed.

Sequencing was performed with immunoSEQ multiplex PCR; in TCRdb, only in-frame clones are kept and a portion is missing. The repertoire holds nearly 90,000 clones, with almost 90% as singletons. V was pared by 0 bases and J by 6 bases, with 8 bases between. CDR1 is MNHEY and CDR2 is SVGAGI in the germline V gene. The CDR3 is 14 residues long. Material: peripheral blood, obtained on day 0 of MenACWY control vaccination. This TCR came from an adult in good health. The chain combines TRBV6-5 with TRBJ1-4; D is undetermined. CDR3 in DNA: TGTGCCAGCAGTTACTCGTGGCGGGATGAAAAACTGTTTTTT. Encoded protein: CASSYSWRDEKLFF.